The rows below give T cell receptor beta chains drawn from one sample of a study of T cell responses to AZD1222 COVID-19 vaccine. Here immunoSEQ multiplex PCR was the method, and the copy in TCRdb shows in-frame clones only, minus some. Altogether 98,000 or so clones are present, around 84% being singletons, with the ten largest covering about 3%. The sample here was peripheral blood, taken on day 0 of AZD1222 vaccination. These receptor sequences come from an adult in good health. Each CDR3 is given with its conserved first and last residue. Fields, in order: CDR3 protein, CDR3 DNA, J gene, CDR3 length, clone size, D gene, V gene. The D gene is left open where the match is weak. Not all rows give a size; the values are once, few, many and, for expanded clones, a class.

CASSSRQAGDGETQYF	TGTGCCAGCTCATCCCGACAGGCCGGGGACGGAGAGACCCAGTACTTC	TRBJ2-5	16	NA	NA	TRBV18
CASSLQGARVDTEAFF	TGTGCCAGCAGCTTACAGGGGGCGCGTGTGGACACTGAAGCTTTCTTT	TRBJ1-1	16	NA	TRBD1	TRBV7-2
CATSSRDAEAFF	TGTGCCACCAGCAGTCGGGACGCTGAAGCTTTCTTT	TRBJ1-1	12	once	NA	TRBV15
CASTTGMANTEAFF	TGTGCCAGCACCACAGGGATGGCGAACACTGAAGCTTTCTTT	TRBJ1-1	14	NA	NA	TRBV27
CASSLWPGQSRVWASYEQYF	TGCGCCAGCAGCTTGTGGCCGGGACAGTCTCGCGTGTGGGCCTCCTACGAGCAGTACTTC	TRBJ2-7	20	NA	TRBD1	TRBV5-1
CASSQGARPLPGGSGNTIYF	TGCGCCAGCAGCCAAGGAGCTCGGCCTCTCCCCGGGGGGTCTGGAAACACCATATATTTT	TRBJ1-3	20	once	NA	TRBV4-1
CASSRTGRNTEAFF	TGTGCCAGCAGTCGGACAGGGCGGAACACTGAAGCTTTCTTT	TRBJ1-1	14	NA	TRBD1	TRBV6-5
CASSTRQGIATNEKLFF	TGTGCCAGCAGCACACGACAGGGTATCGCCACTAATGAAAAACTGTTTTTT	TRBJ1-4	17	few	NA	TRBV21-1
CASSLAIMSTLHF	TGTGCCAGCAGCTTAGCGATTATGTCAACCCTCCACTTT	TRBJ1-6	13	NA	NA	TRBV7-9
CASSFGAGSTDTQYF	NA	TRBJ2-3	15	NA	NA	TRBV5-4
CASSERGGGAGYTF	TGTGCCAGCAGTGAAAGGGGGGGCGGAGCTGGCTACACCTTC	TRBJ1-2	14	NA	NA	TRBV6-1
CASRVLSRPGGYTF	TGTGCCAGCCGGGTCCTCAGTAGACCGGGTGGCTACACCTTC	TRBJ1-2	14	few	NA	TRBV28
CASSWGEINQPQHF	TGCGCCAGCAGCTGGGGGGAGATCAATCAGCCCCAGCATTTT	TRBJ1-5	14	NA	NA	TRBV5-1
CASSIVRGLQETQYF	TGTGCCAGTAGTATAGTCCGAGGTTTGCAAGAGACCCAGTACTTC	TRBJ2-5	15	NA	NA	TRBV19
CASSQDGIPWQTFSYEQYF	TGTGCCAGCAGCCAAGATGGTATCCCCTGGCAGACCTTCTCCTACGAGCAGTACTTC	TRBJ2-7	19	NA	NA	TRBV4-2
CASSEGGDRGRNSYNEQFF	TGTGCCAGCAGTGAAGGGGGGGACAGGGGACGAAACTCCTACAATGAGCAGTTCTTC	TRBJ2-1	19	NA	TRBD1	TRBV6-1
CASSLARDSIVGNTEAFF	TGCGCCAGCAGCTTGGCCCGGGACAGCATAGTGGGGAACACTGAAGCTTTCTTT	TRBJ1-1	18	NA	TRBD1	TRBV5-1
CASSFGTGGLNTEAFF	TGCGCCAGCAGCTTCGGGACAGGGGGCTTGAACACTGAAGCTTTCTTT	TRBJ1-1	16	NA	TRBD1	TRBV5-1
CASSFISQTEAFF	TGTGCCAGCAGTTTCATATCCCAGACTGAAGCTTTCTTT	TRBJ1-1	13	NA	NA	TRBV28
CASTTATGYTEAFF	TGCGCCAGCACTACCGCTACGGGTTACACTGAAGCTTTCTTT	TRBJ1-1	14	NA	NA	TRBV5-1
CASSLMRDRVETQYF	TGTGCCAGCAGCTTAATGCGGGACAGGGTTGAGACCCAGTACTTC	TRBJ2-5	15	NA	TRBD1	TRBV7-9